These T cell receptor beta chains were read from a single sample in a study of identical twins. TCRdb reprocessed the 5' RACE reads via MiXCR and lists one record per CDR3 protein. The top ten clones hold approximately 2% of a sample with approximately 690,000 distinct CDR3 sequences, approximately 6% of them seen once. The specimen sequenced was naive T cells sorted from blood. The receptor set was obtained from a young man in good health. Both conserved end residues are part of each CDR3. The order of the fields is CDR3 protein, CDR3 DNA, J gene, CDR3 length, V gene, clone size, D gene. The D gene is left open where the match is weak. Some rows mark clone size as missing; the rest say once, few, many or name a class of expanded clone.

CSASGRDSSQEQFF TGCAGTGCTAGCGGGAGGGACTCTTCCCAGGAGCAGTTCTTC TRBJ2-1 14 TRBV20-1 many TRBD2
CSGGLLGGYTF TGCAGCGGGGGTCTCTTAGGTGGCTACACCTTC TRBJ1-2 11 TRBV29-1 many .
CASSQDLGANSPLHF TGCGCCAGCAGCCAAGACCTGGGGGCCAATTCACCCCTCCACTTT TRBJ1-6 15 TRBV4-3 . .
CASMTGVFGNEQFF TGTGCCAGCATGACAGGCGTGTTCGGCAATGAGCAGTTCTTC TRBJ2-1 14 TRBV2 few .
CAISEGEGPQHF TGTGCCATCAGTGAGGGGGAAGGGCCCCAGCATTTT TRBJ1-5 12 TRBV10-3 many .
CASSSVLRPQETQYF TGTGCCAGCAGCTCAGTATTACGGCCGCAAGAGACCCAGTACTTC TRBJ2-5 15 TRBV7-6 many .
CASSSRRGDTGELFF TGCGCCAGCAGCTCTCGGCGGGGGGACACCGGGGAGCTGTTTTTT TRBJ2-2 15 TRBV5-1 . TRBD2
CSAREMLGPQETQYF TGCAGTGCTAGAGAGATGCTCGGCCCCCAAGAGACCCAGTACTTC TRBJ2-5 15 TRBV20-1 many .
CASSLARGGSGYFKNIQYF TGTGCCAGCAGCTTAGCTAGAGGGGGCTCCGGCTACTTCAAAAACATTCAGTACTTC TRBJ2-4 19 TRBV7-8 . TRBD1
CSAFSGTGFSNQPQHF TGCAGTGCCTTTTCCGGGACAGGGTTCAGCAATCAGCCCCAGCATTTT TRBJ1-5 16 TRBV20-1 few TRBD1
CASSQDDPTSWGIGETQYF TGTGCCAGCAGCCAAGACGATCCGACTAGTTGGGGAATTGGGGAGACCCAGTACTTC TRBJ2-5 19 TRBV4-2 few .
CASSKLAGGPHEQFF TGCGCCAGCAGCAAGCTAGCGGGAGGGCCTCATGAGCAGTTCTTC TRBJ2-1 15 TRBV5-1 . TRBD2
CASSPPGQGSYEQYF TGTGCCAGCTCACCGCCGGGACAGGGAAGCTACGAGCAGTACTTC TRBJ2-7 15 TRBV18 many TRBD1
CASSLSGLAGSAGELFF TGTGCCAGCAGCTTAAGTGGACTAGCGGGATCTGCCGGGGAGCTGTTTTTT TRBJ2-2 17 TRBV7-6 many TRBD2
CASSLTGPSSYEQYF TGCGCCAGCAGCTTAACAGGGCCTTCTTCCTACGAGCAGTACTTC TRBJ2-7 15 TRBV5-1 many .
CASSSDTNTEAFF TGCGCCAGCAGCTCCGACACCAACACTGAAGCTTTCTTT TRBJ1-1 13 TRBV5-1 many .
CASSLRGSPIYF TGTGCCAGCAGCTTAAGGGGGAGTCCCATATATTTT TRBJ1-3 12 TRBV7-9 . .
CAIRNSGVQETQYF TGTGCCATCAGAAATAGCGGGGTCCAAGAGACCCAGTACTTC TRBJ2-5 14 TRBV10-3 many TRBD2
CASSQREYEQYF TGCGCCAGCAGCCAGAGGGAATACGAGCAGTACTTC TRBJ2-7 12 TRBV5-1 . .
CASIISGANTGELFF TGTGCCAGCATCATTTCAGGCGCGAACACCGGGGAGCTGTTTTTT TRBJ2-2 15 TRBV28 many .
CASSLKLVGDNEQFF TGTGCCAGCAGCTTAAAACTAGTAGGGGACAATGAGCAGTTCTTC TRBJ2-1 15 TRBV7-9 few .
CASGFGSAGELFF TGTGCCAGCGGGTTTGGGTCGGCCGGGGAGCTGTTTTTT TRBJ2-2 13 TRBV11-2 many .
CASSLGTTRSNQPQHF TGTGCCAGCAGCTTGGGCACCACAAGGAGCAATCAGCCCCAGCATTTT TRBJ1-5 16 TRBV5-6 few .
CASSLFPGQGYEQYF TGTGCCAGCAGTCTATTCCCGGGACAGGGCTACGAGCAGTACTTC TRBJ2-7 15 TRBV7-8 . TRBD1
CASRIIWIADSSYNEQFF TGTGCCAGCAGGATTATTTGGATAGCGGACAGCTCCTACAATGAGCAGTTCTTC TRBJ2-1 18 TRBV27 few .
CASSAGTSGILRGTQYF TGTGCCAGCAGCGCCGGGACTAGCGGGATCCTGCGGGGTACGCAGTATTTT TRBJ2-3 17 TRBV6-1 many TRBD2
CATSDLGRGARSYNEQFF TGTGCCACCAGTGATTTGGGCCGGGGGGCCCGCTCCTACAATGAGCAGTTCTTC TRBJ2-1 18 TRBV24-1 . .
CASSQGLNRAIWF TGTGCCAGCAGCCAAGGCCTAAACAGGGCTATCTGGTTT TRBJ1-3 13 TRBV3-1 few .
CASSQVLHEQFF TGTGCCAGCAGCCAAGTTCTACATGAGCAGTTCTTC TRBJ2-1 12 TRBV2 once .
CSTLSQGSYEQYF TGCAGTACCCTCTCACAGGGCTCCTACGAGCAGTACTTC TRBJ2-7 13 TRBV20-1 many .
CASSLGAGNTEAFF TGTGCCAGCAGCTTGGGGGCTGGGAACACTGAAGCTTTCTTT TRBJ1-1 14 TRBV7-8 many .
CATSDPRQHDSYNEQFF TGTGCCACCAGTGACCCGAGACAGCATGACTCCTACAATGAGCAGTTCTTC TRBJ2-1 17 TRBV24-1 many .
CASSFPKTPLAGGTDTQYF TGTGCCAGCAGCTTCCCAAAGACACCGCTAGCGGGAGGGACAGATACGCAGTATTTT TRBJ2-3 19 TRBV11-1 many TRBD2
CASSYRGRKDRAEYNEQFF TGTGCCAGCAGCTATAGAGGAAGAAAAGACAGAGCCGAGTACAATGAGCAGTTCTTC TRBJ2-1 19 TRBV7-8 . .
CASSPKGGATSGRGLYNEQFF TGTGCCAGCAGCCCAAAAGGGGGGGCTACTAGCGGGAGAGGCCTATACAATGAGCAGTTCTTC TRBJ2-1 21 TRBV11-3 many TRBD2
CASSPTSLADTQYF TGTGCCAGCAGTCCAACCTCGCTAGCGGATACGCAGTATTTT TRBJ2-3 14 TRBV12-3/TRBV12-4 . .
CSVGTEPNTGELFF TGCAGCGTGGGGACAGAGCCGAACACCGGGGAGCTGTTTTTT TRBJ2-2 14 TRBV29-1 few TRBD1
CASSVEPATDTQYF TGTGCCAGCAGCGTAGAACCGGCGACAGATACGCAGTATTTT TRBJ2-3 14 TRBV9 many .
CASSSGTFDEQFF TGCGCCAGCAGCTCGGGTACTTTTGATGAGCAGTTCTTC TRBJ2-1 13 TRBV5-1 . .
CASSQVTPVGTDTQYF TGCGCCAGCAGCCAAGTGACCCCCGTGGGCACAGATACGCAGTATTTT TRBJ2-3 16 TRBV4-1 many .
CASSSDGEAAGELFF TGCGCCAGCAGCTCGGACGGTGAAGCAGCCGGGGAGCTGTTTTTT TRBJ2-2 15 TRBV5-1 many .
CASSLARGAISEAFF TGTGCCAGCAGCTTAGCGAGAGGTGCAATTTCTGAAGCTTTCTTT TRBJ1-1 15 TRBV7-2 many .
CASSDGISYNEQFF TGTGCCAGCAGTGACGGGATCTCCTACAATGAGCAGTTCTTC TRBJ2-1 14 TRBV2 . .
CATSPGTNPTYEQYF TGTGCCACCTCACCCGGGACTAATCCGACCTACGAGCAGTACTTC TRBJ2-7 15 TRBV7-6 . TRBD2
CASSLYAFRGNQPQHF TGTGCCAGCAGTTTATATGCATTTAGGGGTAATCAGCCCCAGCATTTT TRBJ1-5 16 TRBV28 many .
CASSSPTGGVETQYF TGTGCCAGCAGTTCCCCGACAGGGGGAGTGGAGACCCAGTACTTC TRBJ2-5 15 TRBV28 many TRBD1
CASSTGNTIYF TGTGCCAGCAGTACCGGAAACACCATATATTTT TRBJ1-3 11 TRBV28 many .
CASSLDPGGYNEQFF TGTGCCAGCAGCTTAGATCCCGGGGGCTACAATGAGCAGTTCTTC TRBJ2-1 15 TRBV11-2 many .
CAWSVRDRDLSPLHF TGTGCCTGGAGTGTGAGGGACAGGGACCTTTCACCCCTCCACTTT TRBJ1-6 15 TRBV30 . TRBD1
CASSPIGQGMAGELFF TGTGCCAGCAGCCCCATTGGACAGGGGATGGCCGGGGAGCTGTTTTTT TRBJ2-2 16 TRBV7-3 . TRBD1
CASSLDPGTGATLWNSPLHF TGCGCCAGCAGCTTGGACCCCGGGACAGGGGCCACATTGTGGAATTCACCCCTCCACTTT TRBJ1-6 20 TRBV5-1 . TRBD1
CSARDLGQETQYF TGCAGTGCTAGAGATTTGGGCCAAGAGACCCAGTACTTC TRBJ2-5 13 TRBV20-1 many .
CASSSLPSFTYNEQFF TGTGCCAGCAGCTCCTTGCCTAGTTTTACCTACAATGAGCAGTTCTTC TRBJ2-1 16 TRBV7-9 . .
CASSRVGLASDTQYF TGTGCCAGCAGTAGGGTGGGACTAGCGAGCGATACGCAGTATTTT TRBJ2-3 15 TRBV12-3/TRBV12-4 few TRBD2
CATSRGAGYGYTF TGTGCCACCAGCCGAGGGGCAGGGTATGGCTACACCTTC TRBJ1-2 13 TRBV24-1 few .